This TCR beta chain came from a study of blood T cell repertoires in COVID-19. As for the study in general: COVID-19 samples, acute and convalescent, were from the United States, Italy and Spain.

In assigning cohorts, the study relied on participant-reported clinical history. Within the 2 weeks before study entry, each person in the exposed group met a COVID-19 case. Sequencing was performed with immunoSEQ multiplex PCR; in TCRdb, only in-frame clones are kept and a portion is missing. This table holds about 150,000 clones, roughly nine tenths found once. V gave up 4 bases and J gave up 10 bases, with 23 bases separating them. From germline, CDR1 is LGHDT and CDR2 YNNKEL (reference sequence). The length of the CDR3 is 17 residues. This sequence was found in a woman in her thirties or forties who had been exposed to COVID-19. Sample: PBMCs or T cells enriched from blood (not recorded which). The chain links TRBV3-1 (or the pseudogene TRBV3-2) to TRBJ1-6, with a weak D call TRBD1 (6 bases). CDR3 protein: CASSPTRDRLLWSPLHF. The CDR3 DNA follows: TGTGCCAGCAGCCCAACTCGAGACAGGCTCCTTTGGTCACCCCTCCACTTT.